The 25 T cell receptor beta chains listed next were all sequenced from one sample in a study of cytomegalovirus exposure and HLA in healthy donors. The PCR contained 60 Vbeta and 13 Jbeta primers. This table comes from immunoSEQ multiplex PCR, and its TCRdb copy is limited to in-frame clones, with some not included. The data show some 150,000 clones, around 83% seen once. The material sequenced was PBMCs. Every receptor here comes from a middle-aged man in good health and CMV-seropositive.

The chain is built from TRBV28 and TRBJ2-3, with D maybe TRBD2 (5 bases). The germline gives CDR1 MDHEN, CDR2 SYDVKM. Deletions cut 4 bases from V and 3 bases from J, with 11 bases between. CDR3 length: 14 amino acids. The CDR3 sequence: CASSSLAFTDTQYF. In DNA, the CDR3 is TGTGCCAGCAGTTCTTTAGCGTTTACAGATACGCAGTATTTT.

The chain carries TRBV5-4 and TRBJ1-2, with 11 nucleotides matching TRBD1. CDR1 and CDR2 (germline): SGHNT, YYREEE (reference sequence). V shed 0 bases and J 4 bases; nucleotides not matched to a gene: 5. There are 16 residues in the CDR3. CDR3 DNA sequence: TGTGCCAGCAGCTTGGAGCGGACAGGGGGCTTCTATGGCTACACCTTC. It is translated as CASSLERTGGFYGYTF.

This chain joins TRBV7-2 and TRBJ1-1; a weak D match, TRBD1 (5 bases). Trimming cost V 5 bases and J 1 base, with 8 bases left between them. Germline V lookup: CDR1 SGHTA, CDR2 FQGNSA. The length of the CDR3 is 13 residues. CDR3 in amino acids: CASSPTGNTEAFF. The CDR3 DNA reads TGTGCCAGCAGCCCAACAGGGAACACTGAAGCTTTCTTT.

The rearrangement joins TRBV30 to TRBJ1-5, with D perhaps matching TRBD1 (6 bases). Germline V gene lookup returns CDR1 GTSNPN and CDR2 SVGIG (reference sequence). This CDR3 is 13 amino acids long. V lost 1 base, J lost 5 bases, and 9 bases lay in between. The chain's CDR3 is CAWSGTADQPQHF. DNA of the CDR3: TGTGCCTGGAGTGGGACAGCAGATCAGCCCCAGCATTTT.

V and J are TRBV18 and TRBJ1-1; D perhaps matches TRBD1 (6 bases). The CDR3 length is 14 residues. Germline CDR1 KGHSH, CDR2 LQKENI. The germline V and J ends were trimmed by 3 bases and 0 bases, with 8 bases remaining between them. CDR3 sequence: CASSPGDMNTEAFF. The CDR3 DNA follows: TGTGCCAGCTCACCGGGGGACATGAACACTGAAGCTTTCTTT.

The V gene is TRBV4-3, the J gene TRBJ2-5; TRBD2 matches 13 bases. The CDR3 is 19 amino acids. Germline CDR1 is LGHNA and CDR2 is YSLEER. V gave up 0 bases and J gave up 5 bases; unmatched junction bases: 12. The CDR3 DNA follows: TGCGCCAGCAGCCAAGATCCCACTAGCGGGGGGGCCTATGGGGAGACCCAGTACTTC. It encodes CASSQDPTSGGAYGETQYF.

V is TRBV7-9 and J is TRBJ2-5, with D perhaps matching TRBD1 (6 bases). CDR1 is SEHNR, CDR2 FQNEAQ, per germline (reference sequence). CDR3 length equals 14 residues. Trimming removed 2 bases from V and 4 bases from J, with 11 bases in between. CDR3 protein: CASSLRGSGETQYF. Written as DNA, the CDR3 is TGTGCCAGCAGCTTAAGGGGGTCGGGAGAGACCCAGTACTTC. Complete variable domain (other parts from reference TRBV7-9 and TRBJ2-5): DTGVSQNPRHKITKRGQNVTFRCDPISEHNRLYWYRQTLGQGPEFLTYFQNEAQLEKSRLLSDRFSAERPKGSFSTLEIQRTEQGDSAMYLCASSLRGSGETQYFGPGTRLLVL.

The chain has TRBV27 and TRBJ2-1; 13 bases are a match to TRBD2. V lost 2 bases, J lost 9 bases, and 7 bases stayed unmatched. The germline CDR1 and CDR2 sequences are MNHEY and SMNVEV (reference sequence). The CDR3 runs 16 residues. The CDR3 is CASSLSRTSGRGEQFF. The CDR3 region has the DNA TGTGCCAGCAGTTTAAGTCGTACTAGCGGGAGGGGTGAGCAGTTCTTC.

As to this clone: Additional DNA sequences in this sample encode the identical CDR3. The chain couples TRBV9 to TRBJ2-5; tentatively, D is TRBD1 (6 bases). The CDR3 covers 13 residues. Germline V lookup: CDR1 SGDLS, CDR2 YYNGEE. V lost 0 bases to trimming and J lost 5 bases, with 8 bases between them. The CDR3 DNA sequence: TGTGCCAGCAGCGTAGGGGGGCGGGAGACCCAGTACTTC. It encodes CASSVGGRETQYF. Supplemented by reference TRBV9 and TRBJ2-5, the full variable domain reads DSGVTQTPKHLITATGQRVTLRCSPRSGDLSVYWYQQSLDQGLQFLIQYYNGEERAKGNILERFSAQQFPDLHSELNLSSLELGDSALYFCASSVGGRETQYFGPGTRLLVL.

CDR3: CASSPWTGSLSSPLHF. Here the CDR3 DNA reads TGTGCCAGCAGTCCCTGGACAGGGAGCTTGAGTTCACCCCTCCACTTT. The rearrangement links TRBV27 to TRBJ1-6; 8 bases align to TRBD1. The V gene end was trimmed by 5 bases and the J gene end by 9 bases; junction bases not matched to a gene: 12. The CDR3 extends over 16 amino acids. From germline, CDR1 is MNHEY and CDR2 SMNVEV (reference sequence).

CDR3 residues: CASSEASPVGGGELFF. The CDR3 coding sequence is TGTGCCAGCAGTGAAGCGTCTCCAGTAGGGGGCGGGGAGCTGTTTTTT. This chain joins TRBV6-1 and TRBJ2-2, with D possibly matching TRBD1 (6 bases). The CDR3 spans 16 residues. Germline V CDR1 and CDR2: MNHNS, SASEGT. Trimming removed 0 bases at V and 7 bases at J, with 15 bases between.

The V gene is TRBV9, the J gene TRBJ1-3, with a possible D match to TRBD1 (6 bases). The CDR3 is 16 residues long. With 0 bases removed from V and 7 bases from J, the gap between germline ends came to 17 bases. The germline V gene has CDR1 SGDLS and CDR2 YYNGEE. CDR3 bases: TGTGCCAGCAGCGTAGCGACAGGTTCTTCCGGGAACACCATATATTTT. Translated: CASSVATGSSGNTIYF.

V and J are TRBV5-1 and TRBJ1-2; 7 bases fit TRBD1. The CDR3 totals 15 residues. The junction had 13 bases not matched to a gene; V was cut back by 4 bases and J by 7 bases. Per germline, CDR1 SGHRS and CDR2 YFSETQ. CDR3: CASSLNKGAGAGYTF. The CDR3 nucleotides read TGCGCCAGCAGCCTCAACAAGGGGGCCGGAGCTGGCTACACCTTC.

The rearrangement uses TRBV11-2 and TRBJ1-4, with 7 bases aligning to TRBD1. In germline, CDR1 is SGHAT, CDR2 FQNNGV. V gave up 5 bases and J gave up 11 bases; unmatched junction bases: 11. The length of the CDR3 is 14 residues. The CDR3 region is CASSPLGQSGKLFF. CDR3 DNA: TGTGCCAGCAGCCCGTTGGGACAGAGCGGGAAACTGTTTTTT.

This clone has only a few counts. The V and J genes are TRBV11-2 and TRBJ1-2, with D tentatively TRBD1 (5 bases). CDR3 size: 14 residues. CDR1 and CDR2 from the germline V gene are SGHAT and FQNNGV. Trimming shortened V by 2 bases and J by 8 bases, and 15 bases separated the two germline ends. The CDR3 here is CASSLLREGNGYTF. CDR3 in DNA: TGTGCCAGCAGCTTACTCAGGGAGGGAAACGGCTACACCTTC.

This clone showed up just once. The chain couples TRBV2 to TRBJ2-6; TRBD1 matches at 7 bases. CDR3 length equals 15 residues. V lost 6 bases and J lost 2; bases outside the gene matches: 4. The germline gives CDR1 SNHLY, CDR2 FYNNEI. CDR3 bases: TGTGCCAGCAGAACCGACAGGGCTGGGGCCAACGTCCTGACTTTC. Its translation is CASRTDRAGANVLTF.

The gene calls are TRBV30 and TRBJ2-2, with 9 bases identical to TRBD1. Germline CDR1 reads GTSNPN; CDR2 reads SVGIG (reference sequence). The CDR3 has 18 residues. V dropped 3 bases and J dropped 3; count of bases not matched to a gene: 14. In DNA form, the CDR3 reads TGTGCCTGGAGGCTCGTGCTAGGGACAGGGAAAGACACCGGGGAGCTGTTTTTT. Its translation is CAWRLVLGTGKDTGELFF. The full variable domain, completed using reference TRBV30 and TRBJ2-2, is SQTIHQWPATLVQPVGSPLSLECTVEGTSNPNLYWYRQAAGRGLQLLFYSVGIGQISSEVPQNLSASRPQDRQFILSSKKLLLSDSGFYLCAWRLVLGTGKDTGELFFGEGSRLTVL.

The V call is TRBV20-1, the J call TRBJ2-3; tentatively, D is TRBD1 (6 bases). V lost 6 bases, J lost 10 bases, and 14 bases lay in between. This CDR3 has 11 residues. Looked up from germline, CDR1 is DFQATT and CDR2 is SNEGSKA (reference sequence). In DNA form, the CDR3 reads TGCAGTGCCATAGGGACAACGGCGCAGTATTTT. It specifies CSAIGTTAQYF.

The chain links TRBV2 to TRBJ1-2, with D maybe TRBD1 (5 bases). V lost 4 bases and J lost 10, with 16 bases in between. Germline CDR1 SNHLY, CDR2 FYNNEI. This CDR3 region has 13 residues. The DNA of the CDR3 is TGTGCCAGCAGTGCGGGGGTCCGGTTTGACTACACCTTC. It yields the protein CASSAGVRFDYTF.

The CDR3 nucleotides are TGCGCCAGCAGCCTGACAGGGTCCTACGAGCAGTACTTC. As protein: CASSLTGSYEQYF. This chain uses TRBV5-1 with TRBJ2-7, with 7 bases that match TRBD1. CDR1 and CDR2 from the germline V gene are SGHRS and YFSETQ. This CDR3 spans 13 amino acids. V was clipped by 4 bases and J by 1 base; unmatched bases: 2.

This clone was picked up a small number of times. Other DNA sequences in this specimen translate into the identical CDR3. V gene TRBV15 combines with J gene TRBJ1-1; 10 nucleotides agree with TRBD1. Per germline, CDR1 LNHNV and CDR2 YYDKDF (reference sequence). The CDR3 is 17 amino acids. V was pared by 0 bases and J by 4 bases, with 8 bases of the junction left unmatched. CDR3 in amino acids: CATSRERGRTGGTEAFF. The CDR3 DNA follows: TGTGCCACCAGCAGAGAAAGGGGAAGGACAGGGGGCACTGAAGCTTTCTTT.

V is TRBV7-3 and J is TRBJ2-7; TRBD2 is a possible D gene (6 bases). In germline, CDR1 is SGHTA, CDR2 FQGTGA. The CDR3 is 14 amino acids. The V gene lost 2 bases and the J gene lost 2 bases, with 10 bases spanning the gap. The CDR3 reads CASSLQGGPYEQYF. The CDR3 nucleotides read TGTGCCAGCAGCTTACAGGGAGGACCCTACGAGCAGTACTTC.

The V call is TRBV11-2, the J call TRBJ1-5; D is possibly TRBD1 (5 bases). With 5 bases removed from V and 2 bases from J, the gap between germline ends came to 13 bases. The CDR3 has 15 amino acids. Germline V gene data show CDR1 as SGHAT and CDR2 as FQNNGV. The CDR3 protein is CASSAQGVGNQPQHF. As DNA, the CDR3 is TGTGCCAGCAGCGCGCAGGGTGTGGGCAATCAGCCCCAGCATTTT. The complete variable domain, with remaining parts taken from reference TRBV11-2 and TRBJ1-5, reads EAGVAQSPRYKIIEKRQSVAFWCNPISGHATLYWYQQILGQGPKLLIQFQNNGVVDDSQLPKDRFSAERLKGVDSTLKIQPAKLEDSAVYLCASSAQGVGNQPQHFGDGTRLSIL.

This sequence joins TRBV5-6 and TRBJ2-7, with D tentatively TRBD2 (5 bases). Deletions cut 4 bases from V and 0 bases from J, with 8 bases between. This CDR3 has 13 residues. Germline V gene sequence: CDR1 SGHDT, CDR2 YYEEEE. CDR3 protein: CASSRGISYEQYF. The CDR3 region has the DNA TGTGCCAGCAGCAGAGGGATCTCCTACGAGCAGTACTTC. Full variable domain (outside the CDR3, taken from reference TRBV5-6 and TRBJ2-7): DAGVTQSPTHLIKTRGQQVTLRCSPKSGHDTVSWYQQALGQGPQFIFQYYEEEERQRGNFPDRFSGHQFPNYSSELNVNALLLGDSALYLCASSRGISYEQYFGPGTRLTVT.

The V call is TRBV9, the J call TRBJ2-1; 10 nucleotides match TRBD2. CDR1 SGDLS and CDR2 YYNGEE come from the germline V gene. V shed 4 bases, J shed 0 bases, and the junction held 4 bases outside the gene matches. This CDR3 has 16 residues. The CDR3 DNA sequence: TGTGCCAGCAGCACTTCTAGCGGGAGCTCCTACAATGAGCAGTTCTTC. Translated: CASSTSSGSSYNEQFF. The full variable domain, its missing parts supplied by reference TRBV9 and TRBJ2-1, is DSGVTQTPKHLITATGQRVTLRCSPRSGDLSVYWYQQSLDQGLQFLIQYYNGEERAKGNILERFSAQQFPDLHSELNLSSLELGDSALYFCASSTSSGSSYNEQFFGPGTRLTVL.